This T cell receptor beta chain derives from a study of T cell repertoires in cytomegalovirus infection (dated by TCRdb to between 2019 and 2020). Regarding the study in general: The peptide stimulations were aimed at well-studied HLA-B-restricted epitopes as well as recently identified HLA-C-restricted CMV epitopes, whose presentation resists viral immunomodulation. Donor HLA type was relevant to the analysis, because carriage of CMV infection together with the matching HLA type was indicated by public TCR beta signatures.

At the junction V is shortened by 8 bases and J by 5 bases; bases outside the gene matches: 5. The CDR3 spans 12 residues, from the cysteine through the phenylalanine. CDR3 DNA only is kept here, 36 bases in frame from base 1. The germline V gene gives CDR1 as MDHEN and CDR2 as SYDVKM. Worth noting for this clonotype: The antigen this receptor binds is unknown. The input lacks base qualities; no much larger clone sits a single base away.

The treatment or condition label on this specimen signifies: in vitro stimulation with specific CMV peptide epitopes to enrich CMV-specific T cells. TCRdb names Illumina HiSeq 1500 as the instrument used. TCRdb ran its own pipeline on the public reads, namely fastp trimming at Q25 and MiXCR clone calling, and kept in-frame beta chains. Duplicate CDR3 protein sequences are folded into a single record with the most common DNA and genes. This sample holds 50,000 or so distinct CDR3 sequences; roughly 18% were observed only once. 40% to 65% of the sample comes from the top ten. Study-wide findings and limitations: In both this cohort and an independent 352-donor cohort, the cumulative frequency of public TCR beta family members distinguished carriers of CMV infection plus the relevant HLA type. The ex vivo response was dominated by HLA-C-restricted CMV-specific TCR beta clonotypes, which also provided the single most frequent clonotype in two of eight donors.

The origin of this receptor is a human donor in good health (CMV status not recorded). Some clones in this sample may be carry-over from other donors' samples. Recombination connected TRBV28 to TRBJ2-5; TRBD2 aligns with 7 central bases. This specimen consisted of CD8+ T cells from cultured PBMCs, obtained from culture after CMV antigen stimulation. The CDR3 is CASASRGETQYF. The nucleotides read TGTGCCAGCGCTTCGCGGGGGGAGACCCAGTACTTC.